This section outlines one T cell receptor beta chain sequence together with its context. Trimming removed 5 bases at V and 2 bases at J, with 3 bases between. From germline, CDR1 is DFQATT and CDR2 SNEGSKA (reference sequence). The CDR3 sequence is 11 residues long. Measured with immunoSEQ multiplex PCR; TCRdb has only the in-frame clones, and not every one. The repertoire holds 70,000 or so clones, with roughly 85% as singletons. This specimen comes from a study of OX40 agonist ivuxolimab in advanced cancers. Turning to the study itself: Patients got intravenous ivuxolimab at 0.01 to 10 mg/kg every 2 weeks. Patients in dose escalation had liver, melanoma, kidney or head and neck cancers.

Cycle 7 day 1, cycle 4 day 1, and baseline were the timepoints at which blood was sampled. The receptor comes from an adult with an advanced solid tumor such as melanoma, head and neck, liver or kidney cancer. The material was CD4+ or CD8+ T cells sorted from blood, obtained in a trial of the OX40 agonist ivuxolimab. V usage is TRBV20-1 and J usage is TRBJ2-2; D is ambiguous. The CDR3 nucleotides are TGCAGTGCTGCTAACACCGGGGAGCTGTTTTTT. Its translation: CSAANTGELFF.